This TCR beta chain originates from a study of blood T cell repertoires in COVID-19. On the study more broadly: Both acute and convalescent COVID-19 samples were obtained from the United States, Italy and Spain. The analysed material was cDNA or gDNA that came from T cells, B-cell-depleted T cells, or PBMCs.

In the original processing: Estimates of nucleated cell counts were drawn from the amplification of reference gene primers. Repertoires were generated with immunoSEQ multiplex PCR, while TCRdb's copy carries only in-frame clones and drops some. Clone size and the V and J calls come from that table; the DNA yielded D and trimming. The sample has some 70,000 clones; around 80% are singletons. The V and J ends lost 3 bases and 8 bases respectively, with 13 bases between them. The germline V gene has CDR1 SGHTA and CDR2 FQGNSA. The CDR3 has 14 residues. Material for sequencing was peripheral blood. The V gene is TRBV7-2, the J gene TRBJ2-2; no definite D call. This TCR derives from a woman aged 45-59 years with acute or convalescent COVID-19. CDR3 DNA sequence: TGTGCCAGCAGCTTGGGTGGGCACTCGGGGGAGCTGTTTTTT. It encodes CASSLGGHSGELFF. The variable domain in full, with the rest retrieved from reference TRBV7-2 and TRBJ2-2, is GAGVSQSPSNKVTEKGKDVELRCDPISGHTALYWYRQSLGQGLEFLIYFQGNSAPDKSGLPSDRFSAERTGGSVSTLTIQRTQQEDSAVYLCASSLGGHSGELFFGEGSRLTVL.